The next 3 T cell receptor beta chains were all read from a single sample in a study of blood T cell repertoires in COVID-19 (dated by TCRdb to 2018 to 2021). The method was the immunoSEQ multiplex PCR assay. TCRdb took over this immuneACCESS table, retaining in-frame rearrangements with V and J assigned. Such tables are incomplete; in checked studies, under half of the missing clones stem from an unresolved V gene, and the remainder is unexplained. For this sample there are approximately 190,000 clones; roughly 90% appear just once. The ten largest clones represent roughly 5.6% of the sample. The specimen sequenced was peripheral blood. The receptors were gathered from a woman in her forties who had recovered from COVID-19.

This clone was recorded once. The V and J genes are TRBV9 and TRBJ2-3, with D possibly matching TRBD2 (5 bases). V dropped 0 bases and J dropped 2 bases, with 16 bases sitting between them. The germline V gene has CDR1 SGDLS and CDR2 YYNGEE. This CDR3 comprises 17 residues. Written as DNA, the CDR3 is TGTGCCAGCAGCGTAGCTACGGGCAGCGGACCCACAGATACGCAGTATTTT. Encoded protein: CASSVATGSGPTDTQYF.

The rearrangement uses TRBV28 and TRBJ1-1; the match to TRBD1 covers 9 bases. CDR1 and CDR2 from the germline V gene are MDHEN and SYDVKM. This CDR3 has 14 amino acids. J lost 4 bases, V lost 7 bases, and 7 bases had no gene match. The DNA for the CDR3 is TGTGCCAGCACGACGACGACAGGGGGCACTGAAGCTTTCTTT. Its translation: CASTTTTGGTEAFF.

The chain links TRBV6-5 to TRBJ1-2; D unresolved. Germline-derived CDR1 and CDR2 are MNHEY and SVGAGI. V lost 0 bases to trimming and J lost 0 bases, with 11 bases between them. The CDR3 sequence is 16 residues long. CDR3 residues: CASSYSKRTSNYGYTF. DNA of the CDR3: TGTGCCAGCAGTTACTCGAAGCGCACGTCTAACTATGGCTACACCTTC.